A single sample gave rise to the 25 T cell receptor beta chains below, sequenced in a study of T cell changes during pregnancy in multiple sclerosis. Method: immunoSEQ multiplex PCR; TCRdb's copy keeps in-frame clones and lacks some. The table has some 16,000 clones, approximately 83% seen once. Here the sequenced sample was CD8+ T cells from peripheral blood mononuclear cells, taken after pregnancy. The receptor set was obtained from a female donor in good health, enrolled as a control in a pregnancy study.

The CDR3 region has the DNA TGTGCCAGCAGTGAGGGGCGGGGGGGCAACAATGAGCAGTTCTTC. This sequence encodes CASSEGRGGNNEQFF. This sequence joins TRBV6-4 and TRBJ2-1, with 9 bases identical to TRBD2. Germline assignment: CDR1 MRHNA and CDR2 SNTAGT. The length of the CDR3 is 15 residues. The V and J ends lost 3 bases and 5 bases, in that order; junction bases with no gene match: 5.

This clone occurred once. The CDR3 here is CASSSGTGDQETQYF. The CDR3 DNA reads TGTGCCAGCAGCTCAGGAACAGGGGACCAAGAGACCCAGTACTTC. This chain joins TRBV11-1 and TRBJ2-5; 7 nucleotides line up with TRBD1. V gave up 4 bases and J gave up 0 bases; unmatched junction bases: 5. CDR3 length: 15 residues. CDR1 and CDR2 from the germline V gene are SGHAT and FQDESV (reference sequence).

The chain joins TRBV27 to TRBJ2-3, with TRBD1 matching over 8 bases. The V segment lost 6 bases and the J segment 5 bases; nucleotides outside the gene matches: 4. Looked up from germline, CDR1 is MNHEY and CDR2 is SMNVEV (reference sequence). The CDR3 has 13 amino acids. CDR3 DNA: TGTGCCAGCAGCAGGGGGCCGGTAGATACGCAGTATTTT. It encodes CASSRGPVDTQYF.

The gene calls are TRBV9 and TRBJ2-1; D is possibly TRBD1 (5 bases). Germline assignment: CDR1 SGDLS and CDR2 YYNGEE. V lost 4 bases and J 1 base, leaving 15 bases between the germline ends. CDR3 size: 16 residues. The CDR3 DNA sequence: TGTGCCAGCAGCCCCAGGGCCGATGGGTCCTACAATGAGCAGTTCTTC. This translates into CASSPRADGSYNEQFF.

This chain uses TRBV2 with TRBJ1-1; 8 positions match TRBD1. The V segment lost 6 bases and the J segment 0 bases; nucleotides outside the gene matches: 3. The CDR3 length is 14 residues. CDR1 is SNHLY and CDR2 is FYNNEI in the germline V gene. CDR3 amino acids: CASRDRGLNTEAFF. The CDR3 DNA reads as TGTGCCAGCAGAGACAGGGGTCTGAACACTGAAGCTTTCTTT.

CDR3 protein: CASSSSVEGAKNIQYF. The CDR3 DNA reads TGTGCCAGCAGTTCCTCGGTCGAGGGAGCCAAAAACATTCAGTACTTC. The V call is TRBV6-5, the J call TRBJ2-4; the D gene is possibly TRBD2 (5 bases). The germline V gene encodes CDR1 MNHEY and CDR2 SVGAGI. The ends were cut back, 4 bases at V and 0 bases at J, with 13 bases in the middle. The CDR3 is 16 residues long.

This clone was picked up one time. This chain joins TRBV7-8 and TRBJ1-2, with D possibly matching TRBD1 (5 bases). Between the trimmed V and J ends, which lost 5 bases and 0 bases, there was a span of 19 bases. This CDR3 is built from 17 residues. CDR1 and CDR2 from the germline V gene are SGHVS and FQNEAQ. DNA for the CDR3: TGTGCCAGCAGCCTCGCGGGGGTAGGCTACTCTAACTATGGCTACACCTTC. Protein: CASSLAGVGYSNYGYTF.

This clone is labeled as medium-sized (0.01 to 0.1%). Distinct nucleotide sequences in the sample also encode this CDR3. The chain recombines TRBV29-1 with TRBJ2-7; 7 bases are shared with TRBD1. Germline trimming cut 6 bases from V and 1 base from J; bases unmatched to any gene: 15. In germline, CDR1 is SQVTM, CDR2 ANQGSEA. CDR3 length equals 16 residues. DNA of the CDR3: TGCAGCGTCCTCCCAGACGACAGGGCGGATTCCTACGAGCAGTACTTC. It codes for CSVLPDDRADSYEQYF.

The chain couples TRBV28 to TRBJ1-1; D gene unclear. The CDR3 extends over 12 amino acids. Trimming cost V 4 bases and J 11 bases, with 14 bases left between them. From germline, CDR1 is MDHEN and CDR2 SYDVKM. Here the CDR3 DNA reads TGTGCCAGCAGTTGGAGTATAATCGGGGCTTTCTTT. Amino acids: CASSWSIIGAFF. The variable domain in full, with the rest retrieved from reference TRBV28 and TRBJ1-1, is DVKVTQSSRYLVKRTGEKVFLECVQDMDHENMFWYRQDPGLGLRLIYFSYDVKMKEKGDIPEGYSVSREKKERFSLILESASTNQTSMYLCASSWSIIGAFFGQGTRLTVV.

The V gene is TRBV4-1, the J gene TRBJ2-3; tentatively, D is TRBD1 (6 bases). The CDR3 has 13 residues. Trimming stripped 4 bases from V and 5 bases from J, with 10 bases between. Germline-derived CDR1 and CDR2 are MGHRA and YSYEKL. The CDR3 sequence is CASSPTGLDTQYF. The CDR3 DNA is TGCGCCAGCAGCCCTACAGGGTTAGATACGCAGTATTTT.

The chain recombines TRBV27 with TRBJ1-2, with D maybe TRBD1 (5 bases). The germline CDR1 and CDR2 sequences are MNHEY and SMNVEV (reference sequence). V was clipped by 4 bases and J by 4 bases, with 13 bases between them. This CDR3 has 14 amino acids. CDR3 nucleotides: TGTGCCAGCAGTTATCGGGGGATTGGCTATGGCTACACCTTC. This translates into CASSYRGIGYGYTF.

This rearrangement joins TRBV29-1 to TRBJ2-1; TRBD2 is a possible D gene (5 bases). The CDR3 sequence is 14 residues long. Trimming took 0 bases from V and 0 from J, leaving 6 bases between them. Germline CDR1 and CDR2: SQVTM and ANQGSEA. The CDR3 spells CSVEERASYNEQFF. The CDR3 nucleotides are TGCAGCGTTGAAGAGCGGGCCTCCTACAATGAGCAGTTCTTC.

V usage is TRBV29-1 and J usage is TRBJ2-1, with 9 bases fitting TRBD2. The CDR3 sequence is 12 residues long. Looked up from germline, CDR1 is SQVTM and CDR2 is ANQGSEA. CDR3 region: CRTHSGSNEQFF. Written as DNA, the CDR3 is TGCAGGACCCATAGCGGGAGCAATGAGCAGTTCTTC.

This chain's CDR3 is CASSQQGSEQFF. The CDR3 DNA reads TGTGCCAGCAGCCAACAGGGATCTGAGCAGTTCTTC. This chain connects TRBV27 to TRBJ2-1, with D perhaps TRBD1 (6 bases). CDR1 is MNHEY, CDR2 SMNVEV, per germline (reference sequence). This CDR3 contains 12 residues. V lost 6 bases and J lost 9, with 12 bases in between.

The rearrangement joins TRBV11-2 to TRBJ2-7; the D gene is possibly TRBD1 (6 bases). The CDR3 is 16 amino acids. From germline, CDR1 is SGHAT and CDR2 FQNNGV. Trimming stripped 3 bases from V and 0 bases from J, with 15 bases between. The CDR3 region has the DNA TGTGCCAGCAGCTTGTATTGGACAGAGAGCTCCTACGAGCAGTACTTC. Amino acids: CASSLYWTESSYEQYF.

The DNA for the CDR3 is TGCGCCAGCAGCCCGGGAGGGATCACAGATACGCAGTATTTT. It translates to CASSPGGITDTQYF. The rearrangement joins TRBV5-1 to TRBJ2-3, with 8 bases lining up with TRBD2. The CDR3 is 14 amino acids. The germline V gene encodes CDR1 SGHRS and CDR2 YFSETQ. J was trimmed by 2 bases and V by 4 bases; bases with no gene match: 3.

The J gene is TRBJ2-2, the V gene TRBV12-5, with D perhaps TRBD1 (5 bases). V shed 6 bases and J shed 6 bases, with 8 bases lying between them. Germline-derived CDR1 and CDR2 are LGHNT and FRNRAP. This CDR3 contains 12 residues. In DNA form, the CDR3 reads TGTGCTAGTGGGCCAGGGTCCGGGGAGCTGTTTTTT. Its protein is CASGPGSGELFF.

The chain uses TRBV10-1 and TRBJ1-2; 7 bases line up with TRBD1. Germline V lookup: CDR1 WNHNN, CDR2 SYGVQD (reference sequence). This CDR3 region has 15 residues. After removal of 7 bases from V and 2 bases from J, the junction contained 10 bases not matched to a gene. CDR3 amino acids: CASIEPRDSNYGYTF. The DNA for the CDR3 is TGCGCCAGCATTGAACCTAGGGACAGCAACTATGGCTACACCTTC.

Points on this clone: This may arise from a read error, as a much more abundant clone is one base away. The same CDR3 arises from other DNA sequences in this sample as well. The rearrangement links TRBV6-4 to TRBJ2-2; D unclear. The germline V gene has CDR1 MRHNA and CDR2 SNTAGT. Trimming shortened V by 0 bases and J by 4 bases, and 3 bases separated the two germline ends. This CDR3 comprises 13 residues. The CDR3 bases are TGTGCCAGCAGTGACTCCAGCACCGGGGAGCTGTTTTTT. Its translation: CASSDSSTGELFF.

This chain connects TRBV7-7 to TRBJ2-3, with TRBD1 matching 8 bases. V lost 8 bases and J lost 1; bases outside the gene matches: 2. This CDR3 spans 13 amino acids. Per germline, CDR1 SSHAT and CDR2 FNYEAQ (reference sequence). CDR3 DNA sequence: TGTGCCAGCTCGACAGGGGGCACAGATACGCAGTATTTT. Its protein is CASSTGGTDTQYF.

This chain uses TRBV6-4 with TRBJ2-3; 14 positions agree with TRBD2. V shed 6 bases, J shed 4 bases, and the junction held 3 bases outside the gene matches. Germline values: CDR1 MRHNA, CDR2 SNTAGT. CDR3 length equals 15 residues. CDR3 in DNA: TGTGCCAGCAGAAGACTAGCGGGGGGGGCAGATACGCAGTATTTT. The encoded protein is CASRRLAGGADTQYF.

J is TRBJ2-7 and V is TRBV10-3; 9 positions match TRBD1. Looked up from germline, CDR1 is ENHRY and CDR2 is SYGVKD. CDR3 size: 11 residues. The V segment lost 9 bases and the J segment 5 bases; nucleotides outside the gene matches: 2. The CDR3 protein is CAIGTGNEQYF. The CDR3 nucleotides read TGTGCCATTGGGACAGGGAACGAGCAGTACTTC.

The V and J genes are TRBV6-5 and TRBJ2-2, with D possibly matching TRBD2 (6 bases). CDR3 length: 15 amino acids. Trimming took off 5 bases at V and 9 bases at J, with 19 bases between the two ends. Germline V lookup: CDR1 MNHEY, CDR2 SVGAGI. CDR3 sequence (DNA): TGTGCCAGCAGTACCGATCTAGCGATTGGCCGGGAGCTGTTTTTT. It yields the protein CASSTDLAIGRELFF.

This clone was found a few times. This chain joins TRBV13 and TRBJ2-1, with a possible D match to TRBD2 (6 bases). This CDR3 spans 12 amino acids. Germline values: CDR1 PRHDT, CDR2 FYEKMQ (reference sequence). Trimming left V 3 bases short and J 7 bases short, with 7 bases between. CDR3 in amino acids: CASSFGGNEQFF. Here the CDR3 DNA reads TGTGCCAGCAGCTTTGGAGGGAATGAGCAGTTCTTC.

CDR3 amino acids: CASSLEWGWKGYTF. DNA for the CDR3: TGTGCCAGCAGCTTGGAGTGGGGCTGGAAGGGCTACACCTTC. The V gene is TRBV5-4, the J gene TRBJ1-2; possibly TRBD1 for D (5 bases). V was pared by 0 bases and J by 8 bases, with 14 bases between. This CDR3 is built from 14 residues. CDR1 is SGHNT and CDR2 is YYREEE in the germline V gene (reference sequence). The variable domain in full, with the rest retrieved from reference TRBV5-4 and TRBJ1-2, is ETGVTQSPTHLIKTRGQQVTLRCSSQSGHNTVSWYQQALGQGPQFIFQYYREEENGRGNFPPRFSGLQFPNYSSELNVNALELDDSALYLCASSLEWGWKGYTFGSGTRLTVV.